This record covers a single T cell receptor (beta chain). Its antigen is still unknown. Base qualities were left out, and no much larger clone turns up one base away. The source of the sample is a study of blood T cell repertoires in COVID-19 (dated by TCRdb to about 2020). Looking at the study overall: Samples covering the acute and convalescent phases of COVID-19 were provided by collaborators in the United States, Italy and Spain. The prospective study material was composed of cDNA or gDNA derived from T cells, B-cell-depleted T cells, or PBMCs. Nearly every sample came with metadata listing a de-identified subject ID, COVID-19 status, age in years and sex. Where available, HLA class I and class II types were obtained from metadata supplied by the sample provider rather than from assay-based typing. Subjects who had been exposed to COVID-19, were actively infected with it, or had recovered from it provided the deeply sampled blood TCRbeta repertoires that made up the dataset. The samples were drawn from two sources: the first 160 participants of the ongoing ImmuneRACE study, and 1,254 subjects contributed by 6 global collaborators. The repertoires were made available in a free public database intended to serve as a resource for research on the immune response to SARS-CoV-2. Study-level results and caveats: How much clinical and demographic metadata was included differed by source and by participant, and the metadata was provided uncurated.

The collaborating institutions used their own protocols to collect whole blood in K2EDTA tubes. For TCRbeta analysis, collaborators shipped samples as frozen whole blood, isolated PBMCs, or DNA extracted from either of those sample types. V is trimmed back by 3 bases and J by 2 bases, and the junction contains 7 bases that no gene match accounts for. Sequences MGHRA (CDR1) and YSYEKL (CDR2) are obtained from the germline V gene. Counted from cysteine to phenylalanine, this CDR3 has 15 amino acids. The CDR3 DNA has 45 bases and is translated from base 1. TCRbeta CDR3 regions were amplified from genomic DNA using the immunoSEQ Assay, a bias-controlled multiplex PCR. The paper's processing steps were these. The number of nucleated cells in each sample was estimated from the amplification of reference gene primers within the assay. Sequence reads were collapsed and filtered to measure the absolute abundance of every unique TCRbeta CDR3 rearrangement. For each sample, productive Simpson clonality was calculated as the square root of Simpson's diversity index over productive rearrangements. Entries here come from immuneACCESS through TCRdb and include only in-frame sequences with V and J called. Some clones fail to appear in such tables; in the studies checked, an unresolved V gene covers under half of the shortfall, and the cause of the remainder is unknown. V and J calls and clone size come straight from that table; D and trimming were deduced from the DNA. Across this sample there are 120,000 to 150,000 clones, with 80% to 90% seen only once. The biggest ten clones account for more than 5.5% of the sample.

This receptor chain uses TRBV4-1 and TRBJ2-7; 7 bases in the junction line up with TRBD2. The sequence came from a woman in her forties or fifties in a cohort sampled during active or convalescent COVID-19. Input material: peripheral blood. In nucleotide form, the sequence is TGCGCCAGCAGCCACCCGGGACTAACAACCTACGAGCAGTACTTC. This sequence encodes CASSHPGLTTYEQYF.